The sample holds a few counts of the clone carrying this T cell receptor (beta chain). Its antigen is not identified. Germline V gene sequence: CDR1 MDHEN, CDR2 SYDVKM. The CDR3 totals 20 residues. V lost 6 bases to trimming and J lost 2 bases, with 31 bases between them. The sample originates from a study of T cell repertoires in cytomegalovirus infection. Study background: TCR beta signatures that were public indicated CMV infection and matching HLA type. Findings of the study overall: Cumulated frequencies of public TCR beta families served to identify carriers of CMV plus the relevant HLA. Clonotype analysis showed dominance of the ex vivo response by HLA-C-restricted CMV-specific TCR beta clonotypes.

TCRdb re-analysed the reads in MiXCR, keeping a single row per CDR3 protein. Seen here are hundreds of thousands of distinct CDR3 sequences, roughly 26% observed once, and the top ten hold around 8%. This sequence originates from a human donor in good health (CMV status not recorded). Some clones in this sample may be carry-over from other donors' samples. The sample consisted of CD8+ T cells from PBMCs. J is TRBJ1-1 and V is TRBV28; D is ambiguous. Here the CDR3 DNA reads TGTGCCAGCAGCTCCCCAAGCTACGAGTTCACGTTTCCCCTTAACACTGAAGCTTTCTTT. Protein sequence: CASSSPSYEFTFPLNTEAFF.